This T cell receptor beta chain was identified in a study of OX40 agonist ivuxolimab in advanced cancers. This CDR3 contains 12 residues. Trimming took off 3 bases at V and 4 bases at J, with 7 bases between the two ends. The germline gives CDR1 GTSNPN, CDR2 SVGIG (reference sequence). Sequencing used immunoSEQ multiplex PCR; TCRdb keeps in-frame clones, though not all of them. The repertoire has about 75,000 clones, about 88% of them found once; the top ten carry approximately 8.4%. Sequenced here: CD4+ or CD8+ T cells sorted from blood, sampled in a trial of the OX40 agonist ivuxolimab. This chain joins TRBV30 and TRBJ2-1; D uncertain. This receptor was identified in an adult with an advanced solid tumor such as melanoma, head and neck, liver or kidney cancer. The CDR3 is CAWRGWYNEQFF. CDR3 coding DNA: TGTGCCTGGAGAGGGTGGTACAATGAGCAGTTCTTC.